This T cell receptor beta chain was captured by sequencing in a study of regulatory T cells in long-lasting Graves disease. This clonotype was picked up a small number of times. Time point reported: newly diagnosed GD, antithyroid drugs for less than 3 months. The TCR library was made from RNA extracted from PBMCs. Investigators prepared the TCR beta libraries by applying iRepertoire HTBI primers and Arm-PCR of CDR3 regions. TCRdb reprocessed the multiplex PCR reads with MiXCR, giving one entry per CDR3 protein. The sample lists 400,000 to 450,000 distinct CDR3 sequences, 14% to 15% occurring once. In addition, the sample was reused for a study of T cells in Graves' hyperthyroidism and ophthalmopathy.

This sample comprised peripheral blood mononuclear cells (PBMCs), obtained at new diagnosis, from a patient treated with antithyroid drugs. The clonotype was recovered from a woman aged 30 to 39 with Graves disease.

In DNA, the CDR3 is TGCAGTTTCGGGACAGCTAATGAAAAACTGTTTTTT. It codes for CSFGTANEKLFF. V and J are TRBV20-1 and TRBJ1-4; 7 nucleotides line up with TRBD1. CDR1 and CDR2 from the germline V gene are DFQATT and SNEGSKA (reference sequence). The CDR3 is 12 residues long. Trimming cost V 8 bases and J 3 bases; bases outside gene matches: 3.